This T cell receptor (beta chain) was identified during a study of T cell responses to AZD1222 COVID-19 vaccine. Germline V gene sequence: CDR1 SGHVS, CDR2 FNYEAQ. V lost 3 bases, J lost 10 bases, and 19 bases lay in between. This CDR3 comprises 15 residues. To note about this clone: The antigen is not known.

Findings and caveats of the study: The donor group comprised mostly white British people and more females; the analysis possibly underestimated clonal diversity.

Only in-frame clones appear in the TCRdb table, and some are missing; sequencing was by immunoSEQ multiplex PCR. This sample yields around 66,000 clones, of which 79% are seen a single time; around 25% belongs to the top ten. The chain combines TRBV7-6 with TRBJ2-1, with no clear D. The input for sequencing was peripheral blood, taken on day 0 of MenACWY control vaccination. The clonotype originates from an adult in good health. CDR3 loop: CASSLEGRFSREQFF. The CDR3, as DNA: TGTGCCAGCAGCTTGGAAGGACGGTTCTCTAGGGAGCAGTTCTTC.